One sample yielded the 4 T cell receptor beta chains listed below, sequenced in a study of blood T cell repertoires in COVID-19. The protocol was immunoSEQ multiplex PCR, while the TCRdb copy is restricted to in-frame clones and leaves out a portion. The sample holds some 530,000 clones, approximately 85% seen once. Sequenced sample: peripheral blood. The receptors here all came from a human donor in a cohort sampled during active COVID-19.

The V and J genes are TRBV12-5 and TRBJ1-5; D gene unclear. The ends were cut back, 1 base at V and 0 bases at J, with 16 bases in the middle. Germline V gives CDR1 LGHNT, CDR2 FRNRAP. The CDR3 totals 18 residues. This CDR3 is CASGLGLGRRHSNQPQHF. CDR3 nucleotide sequence: TGTGCTAGTGGTTTGGGTTTGGGCCGAAGGCATAGCAATCAGCCCCAGCATTTT.

This clone was seen a single time. The chain links TRBV3-1 (or the pseudogene TRBV3-2) to TRBJ2-3; TRBD2 matches 7 bases. The germline CDR1 and CDR2 sequences are LGHDT and YNNKEL (reference sequence). J lost 2 bases, V lost 3 bases, and 11 bases had no gene match. The CDR3 runs to 17 residues. Here the CDR3 reads CASSHWLAEGFTDTQYF. CDR3 sequence (DNA): TGTGCCAGCAGCCACTGGCTAGCGGAGGGATTCACAGATACGCAGTATTTT.

The V call is TRBV9, the J call TRBJ1-5; 8 bases match TRBD1. Germline V CDR1 and CDR2: SGDLS, YYNGEE. V shed 0 bases, J shed 4 bases, and the junction held 3 bases outside the gene matches. The CDR3 is 15 residues long. CDR3 sequence: CASSVAGGGNQPQHF. The CDR3 DNA is TGTGCCAGCAGCGTAGCAGGGGGCGGTAATCAGCCCCAGCATTTT.

This chain connects TRBV5-4 to TRBJ1-4, with 8 bases that match TRBD1. The germline CDR1 and CDR2 sequences are SGHNT and YYREEE (reference sequence). The CDR3 contains 15 residues. Germline trimming cut 4 bases from V and 4 bases from J; bases unmatched to any gene: 6. CDR3 sequence reads: CASSAGQGGNEKLFF. The CDR3 DNA reads TGTGCCAGCAGCGCCGGACAGGGAGGTAATGAAAAACTGTTTTTT.